This T cell receptor beta chain is drawn from a study of CD8+CD57+ T cells in acquired aplastic anemia. Genomic DNA was employed as the template in profiling TCR beta VDJ and CDR3. From the reads, TCRdb called clonotypes with MiXCR, one entry per CDR3 protein. The data show about 110,000 distinct CDR3 sequences, roughly 51% seen once. J lost 4 bases, V lost 3 bases, and 5 bases had no gene match. The CDR3 totals 13 residues. Germline CDR1 and CDR2: SQVTM and ANQGSEA. The sequenced sample consisted of sorted CD4+, CD8+, or CD8+CD57+ T cells (not recorded which) from PBMCs. This TCR derives from a human donor in good health, serving as a control. The chain carries TRBV29-1 and TRBJ1-2, with 7 nucleotides matching TRBD1. The CDR3 here is CSVDPGTAYGYTF. CDR3 in DNA: TGCAGCGTTGACCCCGGGACAGCCTATGGCTACACCTTC.